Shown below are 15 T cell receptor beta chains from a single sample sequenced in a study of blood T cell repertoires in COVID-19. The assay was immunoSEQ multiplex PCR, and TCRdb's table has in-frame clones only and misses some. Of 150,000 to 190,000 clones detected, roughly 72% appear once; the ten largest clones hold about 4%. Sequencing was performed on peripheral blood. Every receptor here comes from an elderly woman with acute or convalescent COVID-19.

The CDR3 sequence: CSVARDRAIYEQYF. The DNA for the CDR3 is TGCAGCGTTGCCAGGGACAGGGCGATCTACGAGCAGTACTTC. The chain uses TRBV29-1 and TRBJ2-7, with TRBD1 matching 9 bases. There are 14 residues in the CDR3. CDR1 SQVTM and CDR2 ANQGSEA come from the germline V gene. V shed 4 bases and J 3 bases; nucleotides not matched to a gene: 7.

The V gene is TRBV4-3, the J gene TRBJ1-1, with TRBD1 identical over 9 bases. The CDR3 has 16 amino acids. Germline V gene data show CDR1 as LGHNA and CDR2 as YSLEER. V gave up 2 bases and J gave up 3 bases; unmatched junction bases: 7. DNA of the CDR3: TGCGCCAGCAGCCAATCTTATACAGGGGGCTACACTGAAGCTTTCTTT. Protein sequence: CASSQSYTGGYTEAFF.

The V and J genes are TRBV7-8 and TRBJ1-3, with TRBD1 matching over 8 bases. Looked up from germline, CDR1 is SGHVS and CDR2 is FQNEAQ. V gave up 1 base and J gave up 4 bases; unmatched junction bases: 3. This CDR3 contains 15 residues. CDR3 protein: CASSLVAGGGNTIYF. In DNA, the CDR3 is TGTGCCAGCAGCTTAGTAGCAGGGGGCGGAAACACCATATATTTT.

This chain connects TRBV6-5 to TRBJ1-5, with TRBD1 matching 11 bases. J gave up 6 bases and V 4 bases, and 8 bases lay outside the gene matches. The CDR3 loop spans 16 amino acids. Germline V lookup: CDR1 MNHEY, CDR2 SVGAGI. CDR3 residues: CASSSRTGGLGQPQHF. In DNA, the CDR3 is TGTGCCAGCAGTTCCCGGACAGGGGGCTTGGGTCAGCCCCAGCATTTT.

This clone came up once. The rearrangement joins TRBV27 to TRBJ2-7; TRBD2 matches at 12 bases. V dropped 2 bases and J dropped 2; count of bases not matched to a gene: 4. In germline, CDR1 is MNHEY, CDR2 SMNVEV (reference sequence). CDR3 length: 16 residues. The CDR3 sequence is CASSLRTSGDTYEQYF. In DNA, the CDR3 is TGTGCCAGCAGTTTACGGACTAGCGGGGACACCTACGAGCAGTACTTC.

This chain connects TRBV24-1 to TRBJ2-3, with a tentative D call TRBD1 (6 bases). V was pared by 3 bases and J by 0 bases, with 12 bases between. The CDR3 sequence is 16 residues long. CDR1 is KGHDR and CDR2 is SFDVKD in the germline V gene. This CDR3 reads CATSDPHRESTDTQYF. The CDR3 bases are TGTGCCACCAGTGATCCTCACAGGGAAAGCACAGATACGCAGTATTTT.

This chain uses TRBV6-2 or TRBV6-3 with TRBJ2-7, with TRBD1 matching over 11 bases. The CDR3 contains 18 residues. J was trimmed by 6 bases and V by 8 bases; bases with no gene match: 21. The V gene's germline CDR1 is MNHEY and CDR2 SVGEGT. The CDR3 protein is CASGPGLGQGDTLGEQYF. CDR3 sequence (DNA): TGTGCCAGCGGCCCCGGTCTGGGACAGGGGGACACATTGGGCGAGCAGTACTTC.

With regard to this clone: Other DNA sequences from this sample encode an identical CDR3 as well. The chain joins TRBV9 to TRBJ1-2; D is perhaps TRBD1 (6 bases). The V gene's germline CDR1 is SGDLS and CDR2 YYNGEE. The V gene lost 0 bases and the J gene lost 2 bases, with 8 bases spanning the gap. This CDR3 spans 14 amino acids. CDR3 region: CASSVGQENYGYTF. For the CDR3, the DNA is TGTGCCAGCAGCGTAGGACAGGAAAACTATGGCTACACCTTC.

This CDR3 is CASSPGIDRQKGYTF. The DNA of the CDR3 is TGTGCCAGTAGTCCCGGAATTGACAGGCAAAAGGGCTACACCTTC. This rearrangement joins TRBV19 to TRBJ1-2; weak D call: TRBD1 (6 bases). V was pared by 5 bases and J by 8 bases, with 21 bases between. The length of the CDR3 is 15 residues. Germline CDR1 reads LNHDA; CDR2 reads SQIVND (reference sequence). The full variable domain, with the rest looked up from reference TRBV19 and TRBJ1-2, is DGGITQSPKYLFRKEGQNVTLSCEQNLNHDAMYWYRQDPGQGLRLIYYSQIVNDFQKGDIAEGYSVSREKKESFPLTVTSAQKNPTAFYLCASSPGIDRQKGYTFGSGTRLTVV.

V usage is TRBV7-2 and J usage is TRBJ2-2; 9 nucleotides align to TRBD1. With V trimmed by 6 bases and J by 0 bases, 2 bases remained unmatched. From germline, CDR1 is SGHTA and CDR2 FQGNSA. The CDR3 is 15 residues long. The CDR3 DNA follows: TGTGCCAGCAGGGGACAGGGTACGAACACCGGGGAGCTGTTTTTT. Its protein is CASRGQGTNTGELFF.

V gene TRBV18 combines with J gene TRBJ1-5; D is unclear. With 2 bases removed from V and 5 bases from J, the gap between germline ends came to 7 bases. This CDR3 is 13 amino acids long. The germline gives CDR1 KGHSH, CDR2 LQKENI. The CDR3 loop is CASSPVVDQPQHF. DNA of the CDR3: TGTGCCAGCTCACCAGTGGTAGATCAGCCCCAGCATTTT.

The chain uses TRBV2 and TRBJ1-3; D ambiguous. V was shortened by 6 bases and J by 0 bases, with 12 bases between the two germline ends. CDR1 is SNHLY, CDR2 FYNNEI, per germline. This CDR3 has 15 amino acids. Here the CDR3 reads CASRLTVNSGNTIYF. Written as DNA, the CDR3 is TGTGCCAGCAGGCTAACAGTGAACTCTGGAAACACCATATATTTT.

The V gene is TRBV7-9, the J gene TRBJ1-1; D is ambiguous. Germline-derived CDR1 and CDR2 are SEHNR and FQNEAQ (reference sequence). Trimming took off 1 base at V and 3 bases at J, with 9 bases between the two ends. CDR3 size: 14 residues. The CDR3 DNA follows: TGTGCCAGCAGCTTAGTAGAGGGCTACACTGAAGCTTTCTTT. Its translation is CASSLVEGYTEAFF.

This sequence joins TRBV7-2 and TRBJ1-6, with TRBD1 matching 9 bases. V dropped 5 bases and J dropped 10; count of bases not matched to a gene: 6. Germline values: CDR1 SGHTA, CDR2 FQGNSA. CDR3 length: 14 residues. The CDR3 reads CASSPGQGESPLHF. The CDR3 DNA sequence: TGTGCCAGCAGCCCGGGACAGGGAGAATCACCCCTCCACTTT.

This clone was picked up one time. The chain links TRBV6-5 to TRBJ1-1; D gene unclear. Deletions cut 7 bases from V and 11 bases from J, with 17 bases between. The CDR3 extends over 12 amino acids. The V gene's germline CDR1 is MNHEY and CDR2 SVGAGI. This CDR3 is CASTNHLLRAFF. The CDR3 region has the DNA TGTGCCAGCACTAATCACCTTCTCAGGGCTTTCTTT.